A single sample gave rise to the 2 T cell receptor beta chains below, sequenced in a study of immune characterization of retroperitoneal liposarcoma. Each CDR3 protein is one row after TCRdb ran MiXCR on the PCR reads. Here the sample spans about 7,300 distinct CDR3 sequences, around 30% being singletons. Sequencing was done on a sample of blood. The receptor source for this set is a male donor with retroperitoneal liposarcoma.

This clonotype occurred a few times. One base away lies a much larger clone, so this may be a sequencing read error. The chain couples TRBV3-1 to TRBJ1-4, with D unclear. The germline gives CDR1 LGHDT, CDR2 YNNKEL (reference sequence). The length of the CDR3 is 16 residues. DNA of the CDR3: TGTGTCAGCAGCCAAAGCGGTAATAACGGTAATGAAAAACTGTTTTTT. Encoded protein: CVSSQSGNNGNEKLFF.

The sample holds a few counts of this clonotype. CDR3 coding DNA: TGTGCCAGCAGTGAAATGGGACTACTTGGCAATGAGCAGTACTTC. Amino acid sequence: CASSEMGLLGNEQYF. The V gene is TRBV6-1, the J gene TRBJ2-1; 7 positions agree with TRBD2. The end of the DNA is better explained by TRBJ2-7, so the J call may be wrong. Germline assignment: CDR1 MNHNS and CDR2 SASEGT. The CDR3 has 15 amino acids.